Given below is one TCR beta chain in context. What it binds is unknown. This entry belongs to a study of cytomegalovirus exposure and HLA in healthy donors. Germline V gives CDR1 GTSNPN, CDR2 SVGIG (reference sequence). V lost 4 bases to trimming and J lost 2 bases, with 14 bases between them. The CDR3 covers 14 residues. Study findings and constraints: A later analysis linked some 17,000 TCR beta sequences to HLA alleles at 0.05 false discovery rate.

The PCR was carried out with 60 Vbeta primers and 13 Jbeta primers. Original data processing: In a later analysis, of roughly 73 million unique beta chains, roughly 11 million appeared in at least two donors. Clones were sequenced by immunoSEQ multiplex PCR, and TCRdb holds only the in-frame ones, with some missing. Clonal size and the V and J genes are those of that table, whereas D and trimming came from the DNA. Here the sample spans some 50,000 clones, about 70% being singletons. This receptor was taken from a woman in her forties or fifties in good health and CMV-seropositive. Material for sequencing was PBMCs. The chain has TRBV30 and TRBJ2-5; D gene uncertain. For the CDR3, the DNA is TGTGCCTGGAATTTCAATGGGCTTCAAGAGACCCAGTACTTC. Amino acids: CAWNFNGLQETQYF. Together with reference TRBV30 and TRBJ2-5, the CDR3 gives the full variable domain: SQTIHQWPATLVQPVGSPLSLECTVEGTSNPNLYWYRQAAGRGLQLLFYSVGIGQISSEVPQNLSASRPQDRQFILSSKKLLLSDSGFYLCAWNFNGLQETQYFGPGTRLLVL.